This note documents a single TCR beta chain sequence. The CDR3 totals 14 residues. The trim removed 10 bases at V and 3 bases at J, leaving 11 bases unmatched. Per the germline V gene, CDR1 is SGHAT and CDR2 is FQNNGV. The data derive from a study of T cell changes during pregnancy in multiple sclerosis. Libraries were prepared by immunoSEQ multiplex PCR; TCRdb keeps only in-frame clonotypes and omits some of them. The table lists about 40,000 clones, about 89% of them singletons, with roughly 0.5% in the top ten. The starting material was CD4+ T cells from peripheral blood mononuclear cells, obtained in the first trimester of pregnancy. This clonotype originated in a female donor with multiple sclerosis, enrolled in a pregnancy study. The chain carries TRBV11-2 and TRBJ2-7; 8 bases fit TRBD2. Here the CDR3 reads CATIQLAGLYEQYF. DNA for the CDR3: TGTGCCACCATCCAGCTAGCGGGTCTCTACGAGCAGTACTTC.